This record concerns one T cell receptor beta chain sequence. Its target is unknown. TCRdb passed the reads through MiXCR, listing each CDR3 protein once. The table shows approximately 590,000 distinct CDR3 sequences, with approximately 40% occurring only once. The CDR3 is made up of 18 amino acids. Germline lookup yields CDR1 LGHNT and CDR2 FRNRAP. With 1 base removed from V and 0 bases from J, the gap between germline ends came to 15 bases. The data originate from a study of T cell repertoires in cytomegalovirus infection. V and J are TRBV12-5 and TRBJ1-4, with D perhaps TRBD1 (5 bases). The sequencing here drew on cultured PBMCs, taken from culture after CMV antigen stimulation. The sequence derives from a human donor in good health (CMV status not recorded). Some clones in this sample may be carry-over from other donors' samples. The chain's CDR3 is CASGLDPRDFTTNEKLFF. The CDR3 DNA reads as TGTGCTAGTGGTTTGGATCCCCGGGACTTTACAACTAATGAAAAACTGTTTTTT.